This passage covers 26 T cell receptor beta chains from one sample sequenced in a study of T cells in tuberculosis. TCRdb keeps only in-frame clones here, not all; method: immunoSEQ multiplex PCR. In the table there are roughly 35,000 clones, 90% to 95% of which are singletons. Sample: PBMCs. The source of these receptors is a donor aged 10-29 years with latent tuberculosis or without tuberculosis infection. Some clones in this sample may be carry-over from other donors' samples.

The J gene is TRBJ2-1, the V gene TRBV7-7; no reliable D call. From germline, CDR1 is SSHAT and CDR2 FNYEAQ (reference sequence). V was pared by 5 bases and J by 4 bases, with 15 bases between. The CDR3 runs 15 residues. The DNA of the CDR3 is TGTGCCAGCAGCATACCGCGGAGAGCTTACAATGAGCAGTTCTTC. Translating it yields CASSIPRRAYNEQFF.

The chain joins TRBV7-7 to TRBJ1-2, with D possibly being TRBD1 (6 bases). V dropped 1 base and J dropped 6 bases, with 24 bases sitting between them. Germline CDR1 is SSHAT and CDR2 is FNYEAQ (reference sequence). The CDR3 has 18 amino acids. The CDR3 reads CASSLESAGAGQVNGYTF. CDR3 coding DNA: TGTGCCAGCAGCTTAGAATCGGCGGGGGCAGGGCAAGTGAATGGCTACACCTTC.

This clone appeared once. The chain recombines TRBV28 with TRBJ1-1; D gene uncertain. Germline V gene sequence: CDR1 MDHEN, CDR2 SYDVKM. The ends were cut back, 6 bases at V and 5 bases at J, with 7 bases in the middle. The length of the CDR3 is 11 residues. The CDR3 is CASRTGTEAFF. DNA for the CDR3: TGTGCCAGCAGGACCGGGACTGAAGCTTTCTTT.

This clone has a handful of counts. The chain employs TRBV6-5 and TRBJ1-4; 9 bases align to TRBD1. The germline V gene encodes CDR1 MNHEY and CDR2 SVGAGI. J was trimmed by 4 bases and V by 5 bases; bases with no gene match: 2. CDR3 length: 14 amino acids. The CDR3 region has the DNA TGTGCCAGCAGTAAGGACAGGGGTAATGAAAAACTGTTTTTT. It encodes CASSKDRGNEKLFF.

The chain has TRBV4-3 and TRBJ1-1, with 7 bases lining up with TRBD1. The CDR3 contains 12 residues. The germline gives CDR1 LGHNA, CDR2 YSLEER. V shed 2 bases and J 11 bases; nucleotides not matched to a gene: 5. The CDR3 DNA reads as TGCGCCAGCAGCCAAACAGGGGCCGGCGCTTTCTTT. Amino acid sequence: CASSQTGAGAFF.

The chain combines TRBV20-1 with TRBJ1-2; 7 nucleotides align to TRBD1. Trimming at V came to 5 bases and at J to 3 bases, leaving 0 bases not matched to a gene. This CDR3 is built from 11 residues. Germline assignment: CDR1 DFQATT and CDR2 SNEGSKA (reference sequence). The CDR3 loop is CSAGTDYGYTF. Written as DNA, the CDR3 is TGCAGTGCTGGGACAGACTATGGCTACACCTTC.

The chain employs TRBV10-1 and TRBJ1-6, with no clear D. This CDR3 contains 15 residues. The germline V gene encodes CDR1 WNHNN and CDR2 SYGVQD (reference sequence). V lost 0 bases and J 7 bases, leaving 10 bases between the germline ends. DNA for the CDR3: TGCGCCAGCAGTGAGTCTGGAGGATCCAATTCACCCCTCCACTTT. This encodes CASSESGGSNSPLHF.

The chain has TRBV21-1 and TRBJ2-1; TRBD1, as called in the table, went unchecked against the DNA. TRBV21-1 is a pseudogene. The CDR3 is 17 amino acids. CDR3 nucleotides: TGTGCCAGCAGCCACATTGACAGTACAATGATAGGTCCCCATCCGTTCTTC. It encodes CASSHIDSTMIGPHPFF.

The V and J genes are TRBV2 and TRBJ2-5; D may be TRBD2 (6 bases). The CDR3 runs 12 residues. Germline V lookup: CDR1 SNHLY, CDR2 FYNNEI. Trimming pared 6 bases from V and 5 bases from J, leaving 10 bases between. CDR3 region: CASRVGGETQYF. The DNA for the CDR3 is TGTGCCAGCAGAGTGGGGGGTGAGACCCAGTACTTC.

V is TRBV27 and J is TRBJ2-7, with 8 bases fitting TRBD2. The CDR3 length is 17 residues. Trimming took 5 bases from V and 3 from J; bases not matched to a gene: 15. Looked up from germline, CDR1 is MNHEY and CDR2 is SMNVEV (reference sequence). The CDR3 DNA sequence: TGTGCCAGCAGTCCCCTCTTACGGGGGGGCCTAGTCTACGAGCAGTACGTC. It encodes CASSPLLRGGLVYEQYV.

The CDR3 nucleotides read TGTGCCAGCAGTGAAGGGGGCCGCACAGATACGCAGTATTTT. Residues: CASSEGGRTDTQYF. This sequence joins TRBV6-1 and TRBJ2-3; TRBD1 might be the D (5 bases). The CDR3 covers 14 residues. Between the trimmed V and J ends, which lost 1 base and 1 base, there was a span of 6 bases. Germline lookup yields CDR1 MNHNS and CDR2 SASEGT.

The chain employs TRBV10-2 and TRBJ1-1, with D possibly TRBD1 on 5 matching bases. Germline CDR1 reads WSHSY; CDR2 reads SAAADI. Trimming removed 8 bases at V and 4 bases at J, with 14 bases between. This CDR3 contains 13 residues. CDR3 bases: TGCGCCAGCGGAACAGGAAACCTCACTGAAGCTTTCTTT. It codes for CASGTGNLTEAFF.

This chain connects TRBV6-5 to TRBJ2-7; D might be TRBD2 (6 bases). CDR1 is MNHEY, CDR2 SVGAGI, per germline. The CDR3 totals 15 residues. V dropped 3 bases and J dropped 3 bases, with 15 bases sitting between them. The CDR3 loop is CASSYTRLANYEQYF. DNA of the CDR3: TGTGCCAGCAGTTATACTAGGCTAGCGAACTACGAGCAGTACTTC.

The chain has TRBV9 and TRBJ2-7, with D possibly TRBD1 on 5 matching bases. V lost 0 bases, J lost 7 bases, and 8 bases lay in between. The CDR3 is made up of 12 amino acids. Germline CDR1 and CDR2: SGDLS and YYNGEE. CDR3 region: CASSVGGEEQYF. The CDR3 DNA reads as TGTGCCAGCAGCGTAGGGGGCGAAGAGCAGTACTTC.

This clone showed up just once. The J gene is TRBJ1-1, the V gene TRBV12-5; unclear D gene. V was clipped by 1 base and J by 2 bases, with 11 bases between them. The CDR3 loop spans 15 amino acids. Per the germline V gene, CDR1 is LGHNT and CDR2 is FRNRAP. The CDR3 nucleotides are TGTGCTAGTGGTTTGGCAACAGACCTTAACACTGAAGCTTTCTTT. It encodes CASGLATDLNTEAFF.

V gene TRBV4-1 combines with J gene TRBJ1-4; D call uncertain. This CDR3 has 15 residues. With 0 bases removed from V and 4 bases from J, the gap between germline ends came to 9 bases. CDR1 MGHRA and CDR2 YSYEKL come from the germline V gene. The chain's CDR3 is CASSQDPGDNEKLFF. The CDR3 nucleotides read TGCGCCAGCAGCCAAGATCCAGGTGATAATGAAAAACTGTTTTTT.

The gene calls are TRBV4-3 and TRBJ2-5; 7 bases line up with TRBD1. Germline V lookup: CDR1 LGHNA, CDR2 YSLEER. CDR3 length: 17 residues. With 4 bases clipped from V and 7 bases from J, the junction kept 18 bases outside the gene matches. The DNA for the CDR3 is TGCGCCAGCAGCCGCACTATCCGGGACAGAGGTGTGGGGACCCAGTACTTC. Its translation is CASSRTIRDRGVGTQYF.

V gene TRBV5-1 combines with J gene TRBJ1-1; 7 bases map to TRBD1. J was trimmed by 7 bases and V by 0 bases; bases with no gene match: 6. Germline CDR1 reads SGHRS; CDR2 reads YFSETQ. The CDR3 has 14 amino acids. The CDR3 bases are TGCGCCAGCAGCTTGGCCGGGACAGAAGGTGAAGCTTTCTTT. It codes for CASSLAGTEGEAFF. The full variable domain, in which reference TRBV5-1 and TRBJ1-1 provide the parts outside the CDR3, is KAGVTQTPRYLIKTRGQQVTLSCSPISGHRSVSWYQQTPGQGLQFLFEYFSETQRNKGNFPGRFSGRQFSNSRSEMNVSTLELGDSALYLCASSLAGTEGEAFFGQGTRLTVV.

The count of this clone is one. The CDR3 DNA follows: TGTGCCAGCAGCCAATATCCTCGGGACTATGGCTACACCTTC. Translating gives CASSQYPRDYGYTF. V usage is TRBV14 and J usage is TRBJ1-2; no clear D gene. The germline CDR1 and CDR2 sequences are SGHDN and FVKESK. This CDR3 is 14 amino acids long. Between the trimmed V and J ends, which lost 2 bases and 3 bases, there was a span of 10 bases.

This clone was recorded only once. The chain links TRBV10-3 to TRBJ2-5; 9 bases line up with TRBD1. Germline trimming cut 1 base from V and 2 bases from J; bases unmatched to any gene: 8. The CDR3 consists of 17 residues. The germline gives CDR1 ENHRY, CDR2 SYGVKD. CDR3 coding DNA: TGTGCCATCAGTGAGTACAGGAGGACAGGGGATCAAGAGACCCAGTACTTC. Its protein is CAISEYRRTGDQETQYF.

The chain couples TRBV6-4 to TRBJ1-2; TRBD1 agrees at 8 bases. From germline, CDR1 is MRHNA and CDR2 SNTAGT. This CDR3 spans 15 amino acids. After removal of 4 bases from V and 6 bases from J, the junction contained 10 bases not matched to a gene. The CDR3 region is CASSVSPGQVDGYTF. The CDR3 DNA sequence: TGTGCCAGCAGTGTTTCCCCGGGACAGGTTGATGGCTACACCTTC.

The J gene is TRBJ1-2, the V gene TRBV13, with 11 bases matching TRBD1. CDR3 length: 12 residues. V shed 5 bases, J shed 8 bases, and the junction held 1 base outside the gene matches. Per the germline V gene, CDR1 is PRHDT and CDR2 is FYEKMQ (reference sequence). The CDR3 spells CASSRTGGGYTF. The CDR3 coding sequence is TGTGCCAGCAGCCGGACAGGGGGCGGCTACACCTTC.

The genes are TRBV19 and TRBJ1-4; a possible D gene is TRBD1 (6 bases). V shed 2 bases and J shed 3 bases, with 10 bases lying between them. Per germline, CDR1 LNHDA and CDR2 SQIVND (reference sequence). This CDR3 has 15 residues. The CDR3 coding sequence is TGTGCCAGTAGTATATTTTCAGGGGCTAATGAAAAACTGTTTTTT. Translation gives CASSIFSGANEKLFF.

The V and J genes are TRBV7-9 and TRBJ2-2, with 8 bases identical to TRBD1. CDR1 is SEHNR and CDR2 is FQNEAQ in the germline V gene (reference sequence). The CDR3 has 16 residues. The junction had 8 bases not matched to a gene; V was cut back by 4 bases and J by 4 bases. The CDR3 bases are TGTGCCAGCAGCTCACAGGGGGGAGTTGTCACCGGGGAGCTGTTTTTT. Its translation: CASSSQGGVVTGELFF.

The rearrangement links TRBV30 to TRBJ1-6; 11 bases align to TRBD1. Germline CDR1 reads GTSNPN; CDR2 reads SVGIG (reference sequence). The CDR3 covers 14 residues. J was trimmed by 9 bases and V by 0 bases; bases with no gene match: 1. CDR3 amino acids: CAWSVGQGVSPLHF. Written as DNA, the CDR3 is TGTGCCTGGAGTGTGGGACAGGGGGTTTCACCCCTCCACTTT.

This rearrangement joins TRBV15 to TRBJ1-2, with D perhaps matching TRBD1 (5 bases). CDR3 length equals 15 residues. Trimming removed 3 bases from V and 4 bases from J, with 15 bases in between. Germline loops: CDR1 LNHNV, CDR2 YYDKDF (reference sequence). The CDR3 here is CATSSQGSPSYGYTF. CDR3 DNA: TGTGCCACCAGCAGCCAGGGCTCGCCGAGCTATGGCTACACCTTC.